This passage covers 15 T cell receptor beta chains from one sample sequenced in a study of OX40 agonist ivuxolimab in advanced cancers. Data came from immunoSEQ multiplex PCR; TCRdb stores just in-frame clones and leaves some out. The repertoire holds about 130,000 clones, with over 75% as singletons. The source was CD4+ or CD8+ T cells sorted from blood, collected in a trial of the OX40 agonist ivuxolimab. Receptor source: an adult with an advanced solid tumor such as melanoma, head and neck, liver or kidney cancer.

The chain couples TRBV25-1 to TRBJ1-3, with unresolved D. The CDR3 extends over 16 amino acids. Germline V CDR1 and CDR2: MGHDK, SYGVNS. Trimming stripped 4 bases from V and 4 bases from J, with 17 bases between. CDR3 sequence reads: CASSVTSREPGNTIYF. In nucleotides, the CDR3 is TGTGCCAGCAGTGTCACCTCCCGGGAGCCGGGAAACACCATATATTTT.

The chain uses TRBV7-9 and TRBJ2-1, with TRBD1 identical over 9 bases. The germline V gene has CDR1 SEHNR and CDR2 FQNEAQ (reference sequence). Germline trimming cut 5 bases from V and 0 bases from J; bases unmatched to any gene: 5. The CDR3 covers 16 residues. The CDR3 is CASSKQGASSYNEQFF. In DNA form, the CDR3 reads TGTGCCAGCAGCAAACAGGGGGCAAGCTCCTACAATGAGCAGTTCTTC.

DNA for the CDR3: TGTGCAAGTCGCTTCACCCACAATGAGCAGTTCTTC. It yields the protein CASRFTHNEQFF. The chain uses TRBV12-2 and TRBJ2-1. TRBV12-2 is listed as a pseudogene. The CDR3 totals 12 residues.

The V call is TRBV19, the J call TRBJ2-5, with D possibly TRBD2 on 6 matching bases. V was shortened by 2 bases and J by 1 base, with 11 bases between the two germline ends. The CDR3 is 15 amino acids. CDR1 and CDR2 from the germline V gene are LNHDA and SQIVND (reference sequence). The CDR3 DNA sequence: TGTGCCAGTAGTATATCGGGGGTCGGCCAAGAGACCCAGTACTTC. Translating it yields CASSISGVGQETQYF.

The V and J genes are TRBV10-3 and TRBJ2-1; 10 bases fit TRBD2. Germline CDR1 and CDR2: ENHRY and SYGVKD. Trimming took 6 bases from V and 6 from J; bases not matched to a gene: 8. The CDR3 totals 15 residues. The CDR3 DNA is TGTGCCATCAGCTCGGGGAAGCGGGAGGGCAATGAGCAGTTCTTC. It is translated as CAISSGKREGNEQFF.

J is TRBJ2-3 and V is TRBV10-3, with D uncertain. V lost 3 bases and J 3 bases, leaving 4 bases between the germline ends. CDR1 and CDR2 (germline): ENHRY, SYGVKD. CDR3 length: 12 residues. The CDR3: CAISEATDTQYF. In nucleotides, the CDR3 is TGTGCCATCAGTGAAGCGACAGATACGCAGTATTTT.

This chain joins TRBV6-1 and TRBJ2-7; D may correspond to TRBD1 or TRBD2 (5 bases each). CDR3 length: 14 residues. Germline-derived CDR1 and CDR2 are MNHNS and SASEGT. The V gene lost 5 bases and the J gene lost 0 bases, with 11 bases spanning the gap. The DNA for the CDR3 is TGTGCCAGCAGTTTCGGGACCGTCTCCTACGAGCAGTACTTC. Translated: CASSFGTVSYEQYF.

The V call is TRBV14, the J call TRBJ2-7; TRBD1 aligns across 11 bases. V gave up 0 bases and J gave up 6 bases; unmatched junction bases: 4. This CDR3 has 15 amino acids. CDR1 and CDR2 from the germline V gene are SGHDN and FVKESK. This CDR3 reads CASSQEGTGGFEQYF. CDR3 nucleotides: TGTGCCAGCAGCCAAGAAGGGACAGGGGGTTTCGAGCAGTACTTC. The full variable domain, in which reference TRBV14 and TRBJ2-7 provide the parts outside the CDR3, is EAGVTQFPSHSVIEKGQTVTLRCDPISGHDNLYWYRRVMGKEIKFLLHFVKESKQDESGMPNNRFLAERTGGTYSTLKVQPAELEDSGVYFCASSQEGTGGFEQYFGPGTRLTVT.

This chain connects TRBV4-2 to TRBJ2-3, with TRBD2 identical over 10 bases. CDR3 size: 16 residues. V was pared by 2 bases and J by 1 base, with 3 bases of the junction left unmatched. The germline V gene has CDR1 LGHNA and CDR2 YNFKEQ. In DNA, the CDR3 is TGTGCCAGCAGCCAAACCGGGACTAGCGGCACAGATACGCAGTATTTT. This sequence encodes CASSQTGTSGTDTQYF.

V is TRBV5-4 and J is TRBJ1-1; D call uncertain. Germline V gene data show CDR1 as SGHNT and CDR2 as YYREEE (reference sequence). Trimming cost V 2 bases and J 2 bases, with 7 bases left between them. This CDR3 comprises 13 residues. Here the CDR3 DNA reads TGTGCCAGCAGCTTTCTGGACAACACTGAAGCTTTCTTT. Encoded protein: CASSFLDNTEAFF.

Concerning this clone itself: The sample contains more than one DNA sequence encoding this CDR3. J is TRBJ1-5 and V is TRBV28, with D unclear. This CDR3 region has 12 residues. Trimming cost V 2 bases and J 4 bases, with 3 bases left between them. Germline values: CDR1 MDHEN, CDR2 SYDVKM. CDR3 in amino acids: CASSLRNQPQHF. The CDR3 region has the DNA TGTGCCAGCAGTTTACGGAATCAGCCCCAGCATTTT.

The DNA for the CDR3 is TGCGCCAGCAGCTTCCGGGGTTGGCGGGAGGGCCGGGAAAGCTCCTACAATGAGCAGTTCTTC. This encodes CASSFRGWREGRESSYNEQFF. The V and J genes are TRBV5-1 and TRBJ2-1, with TRBD2 matching over 9 bases. The length of the CDR3 is 21 residues. The V and J ends lost 2 bases and 0 bases, in that order; junction bases with no gene match: 18. Per germline, CDR1 SGHRS and CDR2 YFSETQ.

The CDR3 coding sequence is TGTGCCAGCAGTTTCGGACTAGCGGGAGGGTACGAGCAGTACTTC. It translates to CASSFGLAGGYEQYF. J is TRBJ2-7 and V is TRBV5-6; the match to TRBD2 covers 15 bases. The CDR3 length is 15 residues. Germline V gene sequence: CDR1 SGHDT, CDR2 YYEEEE. The ends lost 5 bases at V and 4 bases at J; junction bases unmatched: 4.

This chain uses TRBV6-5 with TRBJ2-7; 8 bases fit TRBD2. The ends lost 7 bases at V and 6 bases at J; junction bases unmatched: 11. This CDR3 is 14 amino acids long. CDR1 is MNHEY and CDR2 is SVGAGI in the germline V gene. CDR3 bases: TGTGCCAGCAACCCGGGGGGGCCCGCCCTCGAGCAGTACTTC. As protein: CASNPGGPALEQYF.

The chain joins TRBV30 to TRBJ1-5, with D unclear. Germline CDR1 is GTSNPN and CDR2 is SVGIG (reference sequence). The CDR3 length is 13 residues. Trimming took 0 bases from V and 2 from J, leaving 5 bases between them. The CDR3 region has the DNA TGTGCCTGGAGTGTATCGGGCAATCAGCCCCAGCATTTT. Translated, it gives CAWSVSGNQPQHF.